This record looks at one T cell receptor beta chain sequence and its context. This clonotype was counted between two and nine times. It lacks a known antigen. The record has no base qualities; no much larger clone is one base away. Amplification of TCR beta CDR3 regions was carried out from RNA transcripts. A first-round RT-PCR of the TCR CDR3 used the HTBI primer set with the Qiagen OneStep RT-PCR kit. Libraries were constructed in a second round of multiplex PCR, after which size selection and purification were carried out. Libraries were sequenced paired-end with 100 bp reads on an Illumina HiSeq2000. The source study handled its data this way. SOAPnuke was used to process the raw data, removing reads that contained adapters or uncalled bases, had a mean Phred below 15, or lacked an exact match to the constant primer or identifier. COPE v1.2.5 was used to merge the high-quality paired reads, and each unique nucleotide sequence was defined as a clonotype. MiTCR v1.1 was used to align clonotypes to the IMGT TRBV, TRBD and TRBJ reference segments. Analysis was restricted to V-J combinations with a frequency above 0.0001, which covered about 99% of repertoires. The TCS score was defined as F50 (clonal expansion) divided by E x V (chaos), with BLOSUM62-based TCRdist calculated between CDR3 peptides within each V-J. Welch's t-statistics and random forest reduced approximately 520 V-J features to 13, which were used in a naive Bayes classifier (R e1071). The public sequencing data were trimmed at Q25 with fastp and processed into clonotypes with MiXCR by TCRdb, which kept only in-frame beta chains. Each entry merges the rows of one CDR3 protein and shows their most common DNA and genes. V and J calls and clone size were set by TCRdb, not the authors. This sample gives more than 75,000 distinct CDR3 sequences in total; about 51% of them show up just once. The top ten clones comprise around 30% of the sample.

A patient counted as having stable Graves' hyperthyroidism if no progression to ophthalmopathy occurred over 18 months of follow-up. Hyperthyroidism patients were aged 18 to 65 years and newly diagnosed, with disease duration of less than 2 months. Any patient with an uncontrolled infection, another autoimmune disease, pregnancy or lactation was excluded. Diagnoses were based on clinical symptoms, serum thyroxine and TRAb, thyroid ultrasound and orbital computed tomography. Ficoll-Paque density gradient centrifugation was used to isolate PBMCs from about 10 ml of fresh peripheral blood. Total RNA was extracted with Trizol reagent, and quality was checked on an Agilent 2100 Bioanalyzer. These data are taken from a study of T cells in Graves' hyperthyroidism and ophthalmopathy (dated by TCRdb to about 2019). Background for the entire study: Peripheral blood was sampled at the time of initial diagnosis, prior to any treatment. The 95 to 100 discovery patients were randomly divided into training and test sets at a 7:3 ratio. An independent validation cohort of under 20 hyperthyroidism patients and about 15 patients who later progressed to ophthalmopathy tested prospective prediction of ophthalmopathy. Thyroid tissue and blood T-cell repertoires from more than 5 Graves' hyperthyroidism patients were also compared in the study. A discovery cohort of fewer than 110 patients, approximately 45 with Graves' ophthalmopathy and 57 with stable Graves' hyperthyroidism, was used to find distinguishing TCR V-J signatures. After sampling, hyperthyroidism patients received methimazole starting at 30 mg daily, and ophthalmopathy patients received high-dose intravenous methylprednisolone. The paper reports TCR Vbeta CDR3 sequencing of approximately 140 peripheral blood samples: around 45 ophthalmopathy, fewer than 80 hyperthyroidism and around 17 progressor patients. General conclusions and limits of the study: A model built on a 13 V-J signature distinguished ophthalmopathy from stable hyperthyroidism, reaching roughly 88% sensitivity and approximately 81% specificity in cross-validation and 80%/75% in testing. Most expanded thyroid clonotypes (frequency above 0.001) were also detected in blood, suggesting blood repertoires may reflect thyroid immune responses. In validation, the model predicted progression to ophthalmopathy a median of about 6 months before onset, with about 64% sensitivity and 72.22% specificity. No statistical method was used to set the sample size in advance, and investigators knew the group allocation.

CDR1 is given as SQVTM and CDR2 as ANQGSEA, both from the germline V gene. V drops 8 bases and J drops 1 base, leaving 14 bases in between. The CDR3 runs 13 amino acids, cysteine and phenylalanine included. The read is trimmed to its CDR3 DNA, 39 bases read in frame from base 1. The rearranged chain carries TRBV29-1 and TRBJ1-2; a weak D assignment points to TRBD1 (5 bases agree). The sequenced sample was blood. This clonotype was obtained from a woman in her 40s with Graves' hyperthyroidism. The CDR3 corresponds to CSLALQVNYGYTF. The nucleotide sequence reads as follows: TGCAGCTTAGCGTTACAGGTTAACTATGGCTACACCTTC.